Sequencing of this T cell receptor (beta chain) was carried out in a study of metastatic and nonmetastatic thyroid tumors. Study in general: Repertoires from blood and tumor or nodule tissue of malignant and benign thyroid patients were compared.

This clone was picked up a small number of times. Antigen specificity is unknown. Germline V gene sequence: CDR1 LGHNA, CDR2 YNFKEQ. V shed 0 bases and J 10 bases; nucleotides not matched to a gene: 10. This CDR3 contains 16 residues. All patients were untreated before thyroid surgery. Study findings and constraints: Benign nodules reportedly had significantly lower TCR beta diversity than malignant thyroid tumors in blood and tumor.

Original data processing: In papillary thyroid cancer, a distant-metastasis classifier was built using CDR3 differences across clinicopathological groups. TCRdb re-analyzed the PCR reads using MiXCR. TCRdb's processing, not the authors' own work, is the source of the V and J calls. The sample has about 28,000 clones; approximately 22% are singletons. The sample taken for sequencing was blood. This chain connects TRBV4-2 to TRBJ2-1; the match to TRBD2 covers 9 bases. The receptor was derived from a female donor with papillary thyroid cancer or a benign thyroid nodule (not recorded which). Some clones in this sample may be carry-over from other donors' samples. Here the CDR3 DNA reads TGTGCCAGCAGCCAAGACCAGCGGGGGGACCCCAGGGAGCAGTTCTTC. Its translation is CASSQDQRGDPREQFF.